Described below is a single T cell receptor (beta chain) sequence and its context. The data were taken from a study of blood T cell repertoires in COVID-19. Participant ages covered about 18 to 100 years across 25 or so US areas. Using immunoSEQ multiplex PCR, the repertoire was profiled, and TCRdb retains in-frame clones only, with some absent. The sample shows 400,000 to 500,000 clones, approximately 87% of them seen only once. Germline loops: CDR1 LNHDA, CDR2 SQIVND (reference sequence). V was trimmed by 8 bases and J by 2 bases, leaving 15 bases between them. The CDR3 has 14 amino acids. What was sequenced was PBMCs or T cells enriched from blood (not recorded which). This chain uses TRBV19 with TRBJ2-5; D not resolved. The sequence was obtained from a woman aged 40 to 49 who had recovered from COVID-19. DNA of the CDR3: TGTGCCAGTTCCCCCCTGGGCATACAAGAGACCCAGTACTTC. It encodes CASSPLGIQETQYF.